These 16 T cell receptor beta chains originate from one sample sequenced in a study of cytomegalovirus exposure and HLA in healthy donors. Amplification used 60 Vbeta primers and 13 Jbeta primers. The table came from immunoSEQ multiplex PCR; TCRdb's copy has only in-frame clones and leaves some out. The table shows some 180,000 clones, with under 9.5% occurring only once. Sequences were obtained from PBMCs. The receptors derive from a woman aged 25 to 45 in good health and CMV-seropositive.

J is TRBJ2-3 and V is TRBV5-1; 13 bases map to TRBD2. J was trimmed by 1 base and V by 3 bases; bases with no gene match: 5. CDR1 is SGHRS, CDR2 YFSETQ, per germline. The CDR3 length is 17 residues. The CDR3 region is CASSSGLAGSRTDTQYF. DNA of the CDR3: TGCGCCAGCAGCTCGGGACTAGCGGGAAGCCGCACAGATACGCAGTATTTT.

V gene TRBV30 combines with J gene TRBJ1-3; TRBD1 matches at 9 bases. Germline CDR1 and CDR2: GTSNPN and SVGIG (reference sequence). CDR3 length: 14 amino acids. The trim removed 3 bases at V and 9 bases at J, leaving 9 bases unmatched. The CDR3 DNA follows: TGTGCCTGGAGGAAACAGGGGGCGAGGGGCACCATATATTTT. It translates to CAWRKQGARGTIYF.

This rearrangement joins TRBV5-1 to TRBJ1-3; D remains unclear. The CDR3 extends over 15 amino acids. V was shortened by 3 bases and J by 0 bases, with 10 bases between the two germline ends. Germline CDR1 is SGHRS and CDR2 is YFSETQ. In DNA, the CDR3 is TGCGCCAGCAGCTCGTCCGCGGTCTCTGGAAACACCATATATTTT. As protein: CASSSSAVSGNTIYF.

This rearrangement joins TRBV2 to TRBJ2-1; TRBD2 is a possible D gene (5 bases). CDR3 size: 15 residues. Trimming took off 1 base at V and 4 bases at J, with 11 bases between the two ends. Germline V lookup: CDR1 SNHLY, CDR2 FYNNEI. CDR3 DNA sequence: TGTGCCAGCAGTGAAGGGGAGCGCAAATACAATGAGCAGTTCTTC. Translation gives CASSEGERKYNEQFF.

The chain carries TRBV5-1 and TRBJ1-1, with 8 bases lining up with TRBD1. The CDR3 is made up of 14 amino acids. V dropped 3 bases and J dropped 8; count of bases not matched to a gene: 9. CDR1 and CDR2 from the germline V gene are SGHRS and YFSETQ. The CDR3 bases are TGCGCCAGCAGCTATGGGACAGGCGGATCCGAAGCTTTCTTT. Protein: CASSYGTGGSEAFF. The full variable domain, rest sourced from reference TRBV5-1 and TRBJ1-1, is KAGVTQTPRYLIKTRGQQVTLSCSPISGHRSVSWYQQTPGQGLQFLFEYFSETQRNKGNFPGRFSGRQFSNSRSEMNVSTLELGDSALYLCASSYGTGGSEAFFGQGTRLTVV.

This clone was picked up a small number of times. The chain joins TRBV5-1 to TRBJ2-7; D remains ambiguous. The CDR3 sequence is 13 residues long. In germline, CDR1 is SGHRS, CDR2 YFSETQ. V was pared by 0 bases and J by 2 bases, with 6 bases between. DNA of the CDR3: TGCGCCAGCAGCTTGGCAACTCCCTACGAGCAGTACTTC. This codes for CASSLATPYEQYF.

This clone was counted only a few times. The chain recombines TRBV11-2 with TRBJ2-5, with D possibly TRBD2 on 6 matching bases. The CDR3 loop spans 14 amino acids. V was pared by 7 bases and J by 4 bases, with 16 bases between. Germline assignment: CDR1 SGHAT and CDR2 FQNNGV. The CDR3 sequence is CASTKAGRLETQYF. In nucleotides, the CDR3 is TGTGCCAGCACCAAAGCGGGTAGACTAGAGACCCAGTACTTC.

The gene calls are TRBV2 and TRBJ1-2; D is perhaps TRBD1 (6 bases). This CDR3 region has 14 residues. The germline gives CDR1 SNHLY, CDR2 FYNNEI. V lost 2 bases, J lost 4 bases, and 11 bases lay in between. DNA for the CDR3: TGTGCCAGCAGTGAAACAGGGAATCCCTATGGCTACACCTTC. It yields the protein CASSETGNPYGYTF.

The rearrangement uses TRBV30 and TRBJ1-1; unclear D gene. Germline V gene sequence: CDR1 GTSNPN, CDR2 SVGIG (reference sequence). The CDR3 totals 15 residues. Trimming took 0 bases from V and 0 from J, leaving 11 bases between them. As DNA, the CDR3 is TGTGCCTGGAGTGTAAGCGGTACAATGAACACTGAAGCTTTCTTT. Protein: CAWSVSGTMNTEAFF.

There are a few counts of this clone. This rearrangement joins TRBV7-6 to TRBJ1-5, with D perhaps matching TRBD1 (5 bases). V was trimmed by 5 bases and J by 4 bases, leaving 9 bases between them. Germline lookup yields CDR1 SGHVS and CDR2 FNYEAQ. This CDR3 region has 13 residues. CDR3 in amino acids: CASSLDINQPQHF. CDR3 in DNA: TGTGCCAGCAGCCTGGACATAAATCAGCCCCAGCATTTT.

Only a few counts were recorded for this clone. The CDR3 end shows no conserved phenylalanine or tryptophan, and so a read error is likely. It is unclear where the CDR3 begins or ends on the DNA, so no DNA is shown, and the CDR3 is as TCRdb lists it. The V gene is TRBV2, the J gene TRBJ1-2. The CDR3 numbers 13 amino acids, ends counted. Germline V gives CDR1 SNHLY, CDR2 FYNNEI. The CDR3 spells CASSAIGVGRGGL.

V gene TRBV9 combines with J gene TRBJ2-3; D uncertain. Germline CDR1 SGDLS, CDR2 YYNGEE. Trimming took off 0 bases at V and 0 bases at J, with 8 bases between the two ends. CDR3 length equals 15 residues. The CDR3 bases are TGTGCCAGCAGCGTAGTTCTGGGCAGCACAGATACGCAGTATTTT. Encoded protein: CASSVVLGSTDTQYF.

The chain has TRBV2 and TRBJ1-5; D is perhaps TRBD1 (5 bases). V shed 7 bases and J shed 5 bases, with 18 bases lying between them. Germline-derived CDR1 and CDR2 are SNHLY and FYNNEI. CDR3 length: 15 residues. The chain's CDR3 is CASMIGGGGDQPQHF. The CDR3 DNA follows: TGTGCCAGCATGATAGGTGGGGGAGGGGATCAGCCCCAGCATTTT.

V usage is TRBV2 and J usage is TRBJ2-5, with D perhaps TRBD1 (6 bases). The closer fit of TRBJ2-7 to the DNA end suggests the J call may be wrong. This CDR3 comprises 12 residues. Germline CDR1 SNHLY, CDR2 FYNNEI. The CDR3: CASRDSSYEQYF. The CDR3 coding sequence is TGTGCCAGCAGGGACAGCTCCTACGAGCAGTACTTC.

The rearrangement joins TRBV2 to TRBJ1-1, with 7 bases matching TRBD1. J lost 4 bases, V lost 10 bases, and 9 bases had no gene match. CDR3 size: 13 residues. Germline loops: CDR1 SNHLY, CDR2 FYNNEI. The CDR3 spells CATRTGEGTEAFF. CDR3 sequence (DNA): TGTGCCACTCGAACAGGGGAAGGCACTGAAGCTTTCTTT. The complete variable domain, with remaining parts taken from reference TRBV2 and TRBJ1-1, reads EPEVTQTPSHQVTQMGQEVILRCVPISNHLYFYWYRQILGQKVEFLVSFYNNEISEKSEIFDDQFSVERPDGSNFTLKIRSTKLEDSAMYFCATRTGEGTEAFFGQGTRLTVV.

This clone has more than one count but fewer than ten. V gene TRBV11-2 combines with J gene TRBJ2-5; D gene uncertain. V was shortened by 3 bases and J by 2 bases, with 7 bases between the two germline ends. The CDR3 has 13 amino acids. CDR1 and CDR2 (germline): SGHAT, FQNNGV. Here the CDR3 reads CASSLGLQETQYF. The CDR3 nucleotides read TGTGCCAGCAGCTTGGGCCTACAAGAGACCCAGTACTTC.